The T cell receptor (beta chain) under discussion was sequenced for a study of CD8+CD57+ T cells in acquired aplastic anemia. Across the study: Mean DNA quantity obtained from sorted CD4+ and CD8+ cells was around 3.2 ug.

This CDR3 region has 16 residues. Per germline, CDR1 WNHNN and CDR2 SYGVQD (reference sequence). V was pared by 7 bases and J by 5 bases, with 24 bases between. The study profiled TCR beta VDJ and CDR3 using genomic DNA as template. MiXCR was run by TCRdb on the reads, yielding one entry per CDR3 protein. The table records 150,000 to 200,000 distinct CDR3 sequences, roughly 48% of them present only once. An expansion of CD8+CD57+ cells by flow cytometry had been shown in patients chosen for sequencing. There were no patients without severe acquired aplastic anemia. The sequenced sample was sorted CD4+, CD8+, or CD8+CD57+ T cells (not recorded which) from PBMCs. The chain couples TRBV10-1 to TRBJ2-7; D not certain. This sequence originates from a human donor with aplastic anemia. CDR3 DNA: TGCGCCAGCACCGGCGTCCGGGCTACTAAACGACACGAGCAGTACTTC. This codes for CASTGVRATKRHEQYF.